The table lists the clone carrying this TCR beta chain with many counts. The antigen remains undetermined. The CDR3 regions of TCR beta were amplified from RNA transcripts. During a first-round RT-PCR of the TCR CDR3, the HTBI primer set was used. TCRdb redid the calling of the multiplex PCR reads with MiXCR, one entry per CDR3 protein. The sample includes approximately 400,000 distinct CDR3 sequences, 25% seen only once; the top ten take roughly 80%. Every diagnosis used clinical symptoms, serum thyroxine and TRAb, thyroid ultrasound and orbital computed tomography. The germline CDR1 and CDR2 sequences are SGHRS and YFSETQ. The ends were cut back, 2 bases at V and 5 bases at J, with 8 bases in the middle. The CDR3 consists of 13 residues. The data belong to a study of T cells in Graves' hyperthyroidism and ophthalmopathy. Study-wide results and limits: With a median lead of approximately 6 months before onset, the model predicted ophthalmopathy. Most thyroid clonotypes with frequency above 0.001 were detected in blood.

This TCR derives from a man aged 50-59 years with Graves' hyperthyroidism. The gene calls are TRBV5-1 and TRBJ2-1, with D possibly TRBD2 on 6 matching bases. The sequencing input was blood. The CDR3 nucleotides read TGCGCCAGCAGCTTTGCGGGAAACAATGAGCAGTTCTTC. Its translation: CASSFAGNNEQFF.